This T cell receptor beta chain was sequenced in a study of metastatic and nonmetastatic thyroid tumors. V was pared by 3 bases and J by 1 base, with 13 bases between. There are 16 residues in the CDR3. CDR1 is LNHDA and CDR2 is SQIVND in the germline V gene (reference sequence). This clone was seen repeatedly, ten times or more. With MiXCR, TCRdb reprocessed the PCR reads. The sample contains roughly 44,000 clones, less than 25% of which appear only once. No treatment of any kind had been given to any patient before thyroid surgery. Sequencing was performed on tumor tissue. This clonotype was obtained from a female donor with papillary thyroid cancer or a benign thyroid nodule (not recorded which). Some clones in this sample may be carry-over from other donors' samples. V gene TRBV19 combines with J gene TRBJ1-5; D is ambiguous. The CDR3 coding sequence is TGTGCCAGTAGTATGAATCACCAATTAAGCAATCAGCCCCAGCATTTT. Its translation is CASSMNHQLSNQPQHF. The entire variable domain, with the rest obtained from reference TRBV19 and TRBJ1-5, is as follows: DGGITQSPKYLFRKEGQNVTLSCEQNLNHDAMYWYRQDPGQGLRLIYYSQIVNDFQKGDIAEGYSVSREKKESFPLTVTSAQKNPTAFYLCASSMNHQLSNQPQHFGDGTRLSIL.